The present entry profiles one TCR beta chain with its context. The data were taken from a study of technical replicates of blood from four donors. Repertoires were generated with immunoSEQ multiplex PCR, while TCRdb's copy carries only in-frame clones and drops some. Among tens of thousands of clones listed, about 94% were seen once. Germline V lookup: CDR1 LNHDA, CDR2 SQIVND (reference sequence). Deletions cut 1 base from V and 9 bases from J, with 10 bases between. There are 13 residues in the CDR3. The gene calls are TRBV19 and TRBJ1-5; a weak D match, TRBD1 (6 bases). Sequenced input: T cells isolated from PBMCs. This sequence originates from a human donor in good health. As DNA, the CDR3 is TGTGCCAGTAGTATAGTACAGGGTTCGCCCCAGCATTTT. This encodes CASSIVQGSPQHF.